This is a list of T cell receptor beta chains from one sample in a study of early T cells in non-severe SARS-CoV-2 infection. MiXCR was run by TCRdb on the 5' RACE reads, yielding one entry per CDR3 protein. The sample has around 70,000 distinct CDR3 sequences; about a tenth are singletons. Sample: whole blood. Receptors originate from an adult who was a healthcare worker with PCR-confirmed SARS-CoV-2 infection or an uninfected control (not recorded which). Both conserved end residues are part of each CDR3. Fields, in order: J gene, V gene, clone size, D gene, CDR3 protein, CDR3 DNA. A D gene is named only where the DNA matches it firmly. Part of the rows lack a size; the others show once, few, many or a class for expanded clones.

>TRBJ2-7|TRBV6-4|many|-
CASSARCDRDYEQYF
TGTGCCAGCAGTGCCCGCTGCGACAGAGACTACGAGCAGTACTTC
>TRBJ1-1|TRBV7-2|many|-
CASSPQATTEAFF
TGTGCCAGCAGCCCACAGGCGACCACTGAAGCTTTCTTT
>TRBJ2-5|TRBV28|many|TRBD2
CASSLFTSGTQETQYF
TGTGCCAGCAGTTTATTTACTAGCGGTACTCAAGAGACCCAGTACTTC
>TRBJ2-7|TRBV29-1|few|TRBD2
CSVGRELGEQYF
TGCAGCGTGGGGCGGGAGCTAGGCGAGCAGTACTTC
>TRBJ2-3|TRBV12-3/TRBV12-4|many|TRBD2
CASSLGTREGTQYF
TGTGCCAGCAGTCTCGGGACACGGGAGGGCACGCAGTATTTT
>TRBJ2-7|TRBV21-1|-|-
CASSKFLYEQYF
TGTGCCAGCAGCAAATTCCTTTACGAGCAGTACTTC
>TRBJ2-2|TRBV9|-|TRBD1
CASSVRGQGNTGELFF
TGTGCCAGCAGCGTCAGGGGGCAGGGGAACACCGGGGAGCTGTTTTTT
>TRBJ2-7|TRBV20-1|-|-
CSALPGTHDEGQYF
TGCAGTGCTCTCCCGGGGACTCATGACGAAGGGCAGTACTTC
>TRBJ1-1|TRBV12-3/TRBV12-4|few|-
CASSWGEGVGEAFF
TGTGCCAGCAGTTGGGGCGAAGGGGTGGGTGAAGCTTTCTTT
>TRBJ2-2|TRBV19|-|-
CASKGGELFF
TGTGCCAGTAAGGGCGGGGAGCTGTTTTTT
>TRBJ2-1|TRBV12-3/TRBV12-4|-|TRBD1
CASSFPGQGYNEQFF
TGTGCCAGCAGTTTCCCGGGACAGGGGTACAATGAGCAGTTCTTC
>TRBJ1-5|TRBV5-1|many|-
CASSFTGQPNQPQHF
TGCGCCAGCAGCTTCACAGGGCAGCCGAATCAGCCCCAGCATTTT
>TRBJ1-1|TRBV20-1|-|-
CSARVGATEAFF
TGCAGTGCTAGAGTAGGGGCCACTGAAGCTTTCTTT
>TRBJ2-3|TRBV20-1|few|-
CSAKLPTDTQYF
TGCAGTGCTAAATTACCCACAGATACGCAGTATTTT
>TRBJ1-1|TRBV7-9|many|-
CASSRAGGWNTEAFF
TGTGCCAGCAGCCGGGCGGGGGGCTGGAACACTGAAGCTTTCTTT
>TRBJ1-5|TRBV28|-|-
CASIRVGNQPQHF
TGTGCCAGCATTAGGGTCGGCAATCAGCCCCAGCATTTT
>TRBJ2-7|TRBV6-5|-|-
CASSRGRYEQYF
TGTGCCAGCAGTCGGGGACGCTACGAGCAGTACTTC
>TRBJ2-3|TRBV7-2|many|-
CASSLGLTGGTDTQYF
TGTGCCAGCAGCTTAGGTCTGACAGGCGGCACAGATACGCAGTATTTT
>TRBJ2-2|TRBV25-1|-|-
CASRTTGELFF
TGTGCCAGCAGGACAACCGGGGAGCTGTTTTTT
>TRBJ2-1|TRBV28|-|-
CASSFRIGDEQFF
TGTGCCAGCAGTTTTAGAATCGGGGATGAGCAGTTCTTC
>TRBJ2-1|TRBV20-1|-|TRBD2
CSATGTSGKDEQFF
TGCAGTGCAACCGGGACTAGCGGAAAGGATGAGCAGTTCTTC
>TRBJ2-2|TRBV18|few|-
CASSPGGGELFF
TGTGCCAGCTCACCGGGAGGCGGGGAGCTGTTTTTT